This T cell receptor beta chain appears in the sequencing data of a study of CD8+CD57+ T cells in acquired aplastic anemia. About the research overall: Sorted CD4+ and CD8+ cells yielded DNA averaging approximately 3.4 ug. As sequenced from healthy donors, CD4+ cells averaged about 10 million reads.

Broader study findings: Between the patient and control groups, CD8+ Simpson's diversity did not differ significantly. There were some 27 CD8+ CDR3 sequences that occurred in both patients and controls.

V shed 8 bases and J shed 4 bases, with 26 bases lying between them. The germline CDR1 and CDR2 sequences are SQVTM and ANQGSEA. The CDR3 consists of 16 residues. Details on this clonotype: What it binds is not known.

Researchers used genomic DNA as the template to profile TCR beta VDJ and CDR3. TCRdb recomputed calls from the reads with MiXCR, one row per CDR3 protein. The sample yields some 70,000 distinct CDR3 sequences, approximately 50% seen once. This rearrangement joins TRBV29-1 to TRBJ1-2; D is uncertain. The source material was sorted CD4+, CD8+, or CD8+CD57+ T cells (not recorded which) from PBMCs. The origin of this receptor is a human donor in good health, serving as a control. The CDR3 is CSFPLPPEGGLYGYTF. The CDR3 DNA follows: TGCAGCTTTCCTCTACCACCTGAGGGAGGCCTCTATGGCTACACCTTC. Based on the CDR3 plus reference TRBV29-1 and TRBJ1-2, the full variable domain is SAVISQKPSRDICQRGTSLTIQCQVDSQVTMMFWYRQQPGQSLTLIATANQGSEATYESGFVIDKFPISRPNLTFSTLTVSNMSPEDSSIYLCSFPLPPEGGLYGYTFGSGTRLTVV.